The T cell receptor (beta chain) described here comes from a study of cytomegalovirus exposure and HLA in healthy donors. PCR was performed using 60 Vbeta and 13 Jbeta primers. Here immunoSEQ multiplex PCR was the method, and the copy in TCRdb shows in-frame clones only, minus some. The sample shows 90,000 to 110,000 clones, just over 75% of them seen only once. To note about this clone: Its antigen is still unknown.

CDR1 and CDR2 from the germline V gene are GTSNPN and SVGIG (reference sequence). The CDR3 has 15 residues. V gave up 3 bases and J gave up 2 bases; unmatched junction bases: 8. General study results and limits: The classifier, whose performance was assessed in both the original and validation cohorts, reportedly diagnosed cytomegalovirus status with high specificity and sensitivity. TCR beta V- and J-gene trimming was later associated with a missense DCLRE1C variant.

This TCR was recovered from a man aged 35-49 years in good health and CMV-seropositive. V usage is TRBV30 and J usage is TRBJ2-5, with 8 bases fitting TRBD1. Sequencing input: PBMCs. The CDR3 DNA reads TGTGCCTGGAGCACCGGACAGGGAAGACAAGAGACCCAGTACTTC. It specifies CAWSTGQGRQETQYF.